The present TCR beta chain was sequenced within a study of cytomegalovirus exposure and HLA in healthy donors. As concerns this clone: Its specificity is unknown.

The germline V gene has CDR1 MNHNS and CDR2 SASEGT. V gave up 6 bases and J gave up 2 bases, with 16 bases separating them. The CDR3 extends over 15 amino acids. General study results and limits: Many donors shared some public TCRs, even though most TCR sequences were rare. In vitro experiments confirmed that a few CMV-associated chains were specific for CMV antigens.

13 Jbeta primers and 60 Vbeta primers were used for the PCR. Clones were read by immunoSEQ multiplex PCR, and TCRdb kept only the in-frame ones, dropping some. The data contain roughly 100,000 clones, about 80% of them singletons. This TCR came from a man aged 25 to 40 in good health and CMV-seronegative. The J gene is TRBJ1-2, the V gene TRBV6-1; D perhaps matches TRBD1 (6 bases). The sample comprised PBMCs. The CDR3 DNA reads TGTGCCAGCAGGCCGCTAGAGGGGGTAAACTATGGCTACACCTTC. Translated, it gives CASRPLEGVNYGYTF.